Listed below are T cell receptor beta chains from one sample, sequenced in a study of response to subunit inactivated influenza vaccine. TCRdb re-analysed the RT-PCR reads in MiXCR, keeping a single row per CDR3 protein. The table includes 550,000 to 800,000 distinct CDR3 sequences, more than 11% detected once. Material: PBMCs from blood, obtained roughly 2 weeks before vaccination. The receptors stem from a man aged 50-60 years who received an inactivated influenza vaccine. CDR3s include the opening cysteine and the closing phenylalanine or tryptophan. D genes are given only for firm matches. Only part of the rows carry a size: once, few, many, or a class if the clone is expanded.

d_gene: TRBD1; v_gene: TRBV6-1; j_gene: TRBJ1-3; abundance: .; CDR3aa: CASSEATGGSGNTIYF; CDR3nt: TGTGCCAGCAGTGAAGCGACAGGGGGCTCTGGAAACACCATATATTTT
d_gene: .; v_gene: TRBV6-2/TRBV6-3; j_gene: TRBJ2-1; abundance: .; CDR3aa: CASRETGEQFF; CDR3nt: TGTGCCAGCAGAGAAACTGGTGAGCAGTTCTTC
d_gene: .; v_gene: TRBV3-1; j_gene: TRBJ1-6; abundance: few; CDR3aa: CASSLDIHNSPLHF; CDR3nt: TGTGCCAGCAGCCTGGACATCCATAATTCACCCCTCCACTTT
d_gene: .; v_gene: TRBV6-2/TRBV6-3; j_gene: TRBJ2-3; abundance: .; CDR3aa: CASSYSGVGTDTQYF; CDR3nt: TGTGCCAGCAGTTACTCTGGGGTTGGCACAGATACGCAGTATTTT
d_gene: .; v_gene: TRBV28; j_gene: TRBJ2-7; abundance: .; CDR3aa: CASSNRDKRSYEQYF; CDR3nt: TGTGCCAGCAGCAACCGGGACAAGAGATCCTACGAGCAGTACTTC
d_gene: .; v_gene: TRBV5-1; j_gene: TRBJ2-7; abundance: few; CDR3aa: CASSFLPGTNSYEQYF; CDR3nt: TGCGCCAGCAGCTTCTTGCCCGGGACGAACTCCTACGAGCAGTACTTC
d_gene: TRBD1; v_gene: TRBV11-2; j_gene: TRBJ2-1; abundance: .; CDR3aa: CASSYNRGPGNEQFF; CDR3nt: TGTGCCAGCAGCTACAACAGGGGACCGGGGAATGAGCAGTTCTTC
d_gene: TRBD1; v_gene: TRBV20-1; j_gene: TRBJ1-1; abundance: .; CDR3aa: CSASYRGWDTEAFF; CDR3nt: TGCAGTGCTAGTTACAGGGGTTGGGACACTGAAGCTTTCTTT
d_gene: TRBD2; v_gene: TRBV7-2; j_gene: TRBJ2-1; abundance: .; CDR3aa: CASSHSAGVGEQFF; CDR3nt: TGTGCCAGCAGCCACTCAGCGGGAGTCGGGGAGCAGTTCTTC
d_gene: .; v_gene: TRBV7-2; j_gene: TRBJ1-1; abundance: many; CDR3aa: CASSFVGVSTEAFF; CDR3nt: TGTGCCAGCAGCTTTGTGGGGGTATCCACTGAAGCTTTCTTT
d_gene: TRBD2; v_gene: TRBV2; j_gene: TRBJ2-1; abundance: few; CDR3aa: CASSDRTRGNEQFF; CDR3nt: TGTGCCAGCAGCGATCGGACTAGAGGGAATGAGCAGTTCTTC
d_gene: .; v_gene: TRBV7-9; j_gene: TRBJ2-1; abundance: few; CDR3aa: CASSRISSIEQFF; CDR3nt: TGTGCCAGCAGCCGAATTAGTAGTATTGAGCAGTTCTTC
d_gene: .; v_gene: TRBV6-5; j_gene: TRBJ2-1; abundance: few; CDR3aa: CASKAFNEQFF; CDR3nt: TGTGCCAGCAAAGCGTTCAATGAGCAGTTCTTC
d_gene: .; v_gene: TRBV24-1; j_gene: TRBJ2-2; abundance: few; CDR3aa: CATSEGRSGWSGELFF; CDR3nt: TGTGCCACCAGTGAGGGTCGGAGTGGCTGGAGCGGGGAGCTGTTTTTT
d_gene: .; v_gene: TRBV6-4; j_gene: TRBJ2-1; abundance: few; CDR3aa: CASRSWNEADNEQFF; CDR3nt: TGTGCCAGCAGGAGTTGGAATGAGGCGGACAATGAGCAGTTCTTC
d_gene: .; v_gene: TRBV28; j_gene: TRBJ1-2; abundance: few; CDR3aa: CASSLSAANYGYTF; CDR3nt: TGTGCCAGCAGTTTATCCGCGGCTAACTATGGCTACACCTTC
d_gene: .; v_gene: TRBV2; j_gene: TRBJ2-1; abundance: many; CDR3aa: CASSVRNEQFF; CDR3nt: TGTGCCAGCAGTGTACGCAATGAGCAGTTCTTC
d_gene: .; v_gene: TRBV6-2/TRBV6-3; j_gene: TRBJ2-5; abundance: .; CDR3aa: CASRSPGLLRETQYF; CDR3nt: TGTGCCAGCAGATCTCCCGGACTCCTGAGGGAGACCCAGTACTTC
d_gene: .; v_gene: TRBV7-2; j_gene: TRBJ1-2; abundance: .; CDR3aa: CASSLMGFQAEGYTF; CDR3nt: TGTGCCAGCAGCTTAATGGGGTTTCAGGCCGAGGGCTACACCTTC
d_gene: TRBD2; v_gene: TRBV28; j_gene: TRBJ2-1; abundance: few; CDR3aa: CASRSGTSGVSSYNEQFF; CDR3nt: TGTGCCAGCAGATCCGGGACTAGCGGGGTTAGCTCCTACAATGAGCAGTTCTTC
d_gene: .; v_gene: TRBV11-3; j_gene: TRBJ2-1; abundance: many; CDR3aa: CASSQTLVPNEQFF; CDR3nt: TGTGCCAGCAGCCAAACACTAGTTCCCAATGAGCAGTTCTTC
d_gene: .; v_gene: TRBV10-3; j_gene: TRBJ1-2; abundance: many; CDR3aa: CAISEVTNYGYTF; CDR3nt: TGTGCCATCAGTGAGGTGACTAACTATGGCTACACCTTC
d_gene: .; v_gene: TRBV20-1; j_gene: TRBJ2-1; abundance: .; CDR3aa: CSARDSRYYNEQFF; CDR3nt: TGCAGTGCTAGAGATTCCAGGTACTACAATGAGCAGTTCTTC
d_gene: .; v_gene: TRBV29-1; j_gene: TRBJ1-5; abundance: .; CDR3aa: CSVGEGNQPQHF; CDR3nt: TGCAGCGTTGGGGAGGGGAATCAGCCCCAGCATTTT
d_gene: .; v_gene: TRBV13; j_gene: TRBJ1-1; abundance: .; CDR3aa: CASSLEATVAFF; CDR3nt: TGTGCCAGCAGCTTAGAGGCGACTGTAGCTTTCTTT
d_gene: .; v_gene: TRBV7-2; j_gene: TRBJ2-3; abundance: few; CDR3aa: CASSYGPLRPDTQYF; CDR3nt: TGTGCCAGCAGCTACGGACCTCTCAGGCCAGATACGCAGTATTTT
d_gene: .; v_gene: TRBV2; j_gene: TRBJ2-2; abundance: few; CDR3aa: CASSEGGRGSGELFF; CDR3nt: TGTGCCAGCAGTGAAGGGGGCAGGGGATCCGGGGAGCTGTTTTTT
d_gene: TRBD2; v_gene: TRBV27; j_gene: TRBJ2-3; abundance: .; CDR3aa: CASSLIAGGPRDTQYF; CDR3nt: TGTGCCAGCAGTTTAATAGCGGGAGGGCCAAGAGATACGCAGTATTTT
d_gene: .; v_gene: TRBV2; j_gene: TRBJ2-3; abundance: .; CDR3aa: CASSEVATGHGTQYF; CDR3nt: TGTGCCAGCAGTGAAGTTGCTACCGGCCATGGTACGCAGTATTTT
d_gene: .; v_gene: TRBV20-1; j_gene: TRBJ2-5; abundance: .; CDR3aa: CSAREKGLETQYF; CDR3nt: TGCAGTGCTAGAGAAAAGGGGCTAGAGACCCAGTACTTC
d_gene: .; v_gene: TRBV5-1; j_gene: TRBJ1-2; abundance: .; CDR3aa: CASSSLQGSNYGYTF; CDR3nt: TGCGCCAGCAGCTCATTACAGGGTTCTAACTATGGCTACACCTTC
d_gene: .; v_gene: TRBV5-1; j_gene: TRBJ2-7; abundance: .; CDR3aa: CASSPYHRGGDSYEQYF; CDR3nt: TGCGCCAGCAGCCCGTACCACAGGGGAGGGGATTCCTACGAGCAGTACTTC
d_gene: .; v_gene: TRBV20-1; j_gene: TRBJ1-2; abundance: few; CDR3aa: CSASQSGVYGYTF; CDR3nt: TGCAGTGCTAGCCAGTCAGGGGTCTATGGCTACACCTTC
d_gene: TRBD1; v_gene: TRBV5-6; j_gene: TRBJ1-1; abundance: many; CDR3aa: CASRPGQGLFMDTEAFF; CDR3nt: TGTGCCAGCAGACCGGGACAGGGGCTCTTTATGGACACTGAAGCTTTCTTT
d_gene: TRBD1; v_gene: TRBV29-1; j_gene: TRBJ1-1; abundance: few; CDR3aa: CSGGTGTRNTEAFF; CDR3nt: TGCAGCGGGGGGACAGGCACTAGGAACACTGAAGCTTTCTTT
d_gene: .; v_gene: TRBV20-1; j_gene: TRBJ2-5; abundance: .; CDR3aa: CSALRANLETQYF; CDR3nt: TGCAGTGCTCTCCGGGCGAATCTGGAGACCCAGTACTTC
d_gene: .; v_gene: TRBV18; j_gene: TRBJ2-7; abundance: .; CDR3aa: CASSPPAGVSYEQYF; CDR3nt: TGTGCCAGCTCACCACCGGCAGGGGTATCCTACGAGCAGTACTTC
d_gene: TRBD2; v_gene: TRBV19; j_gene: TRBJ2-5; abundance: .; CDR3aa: CASSIRASGRRQETQYF; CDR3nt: TGTGCCAGTAGTATCCGTGCTAGCGGGAGACGCCAAGAGACCCAGTACTTC
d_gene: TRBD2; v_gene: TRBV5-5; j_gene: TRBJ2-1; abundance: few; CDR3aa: CASSFPREGYNEQFF; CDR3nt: TGTGCCAGCAGCTTCCCGCGGGAGGGCTACAATGAGCAGTTCTTC
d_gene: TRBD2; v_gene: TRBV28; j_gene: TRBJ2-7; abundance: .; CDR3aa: CASSPIGGRGREQYF; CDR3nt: TGTGCCAGCAGCCCCATTGGCGGGAGAGGGCGGGAGCAGTACTTC
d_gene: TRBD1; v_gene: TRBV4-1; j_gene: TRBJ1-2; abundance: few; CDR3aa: CASSRQGRVDGYTF; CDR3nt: TGCGCCAGCAGCCGACAGGGGAGGGTAGATGGCTACACCTTC
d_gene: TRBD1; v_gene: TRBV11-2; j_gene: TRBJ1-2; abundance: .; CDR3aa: CASSRDRLSGYTF; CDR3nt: TGTGCCAGCAGCCGGGACAGGTTGAGTGGCTACACCTTC
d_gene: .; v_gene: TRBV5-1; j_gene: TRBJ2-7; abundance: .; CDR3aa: CASSLDPGTVSYEQYF; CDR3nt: TGCGCCAGCAGCTTGGATCCTGGGACCGTCTCCTACGAGCAGTACTTC
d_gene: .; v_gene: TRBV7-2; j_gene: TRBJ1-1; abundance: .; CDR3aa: CASSSAGSNTEAFF; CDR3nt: TGTGCCAGCAGTTCCGCTGGCTCGAACACTGAAGCTTTCTTT
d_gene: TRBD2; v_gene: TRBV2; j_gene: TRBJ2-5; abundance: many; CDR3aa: CASSPWGGGETQYF; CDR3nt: TGTGCCAGCAGCCCCTGGGGGGGAGGTGAGACCCAGTACTTC
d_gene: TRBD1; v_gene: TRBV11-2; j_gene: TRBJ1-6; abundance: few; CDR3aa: CASSLEPGQGYSPLHF; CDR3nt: TGTGCCAGCAGCTTAGAGCCGGGACAGGGGTATTCACCCCTCCACTTT
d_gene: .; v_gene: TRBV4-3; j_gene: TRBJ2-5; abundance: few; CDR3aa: CASSQERNRETQYF; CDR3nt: TGCGCCAGCAGCCAAGAACGGAATCGGGAGACCCAGTACTTC
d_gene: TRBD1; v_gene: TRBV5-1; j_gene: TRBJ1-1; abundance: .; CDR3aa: CASSTGQGGRSTEAFF; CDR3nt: TGCGCCAGCTCAACCGGTCAGGGGGGGCGGAGCACTGAAGCTTTCTTT
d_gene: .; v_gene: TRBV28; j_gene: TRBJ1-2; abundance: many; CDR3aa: CASNPYRGTNYGYTF; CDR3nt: TGTGCCAGCAACCCGTACCGAGGGACGAACTATGGCTACACCTTC
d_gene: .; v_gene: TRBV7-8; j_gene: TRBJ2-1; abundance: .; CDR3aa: CASSLSTFPSSYNEQFF; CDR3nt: TGTGCCAGCAGCTTATCCACTTTTCCCAGCTCCTACAATGAGCAGTTCTTC
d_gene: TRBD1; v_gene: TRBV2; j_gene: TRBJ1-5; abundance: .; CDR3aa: CAFSSSEQPTGAINQPQHF; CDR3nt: TGTGCCTTCAGTTCCTCCGAGCAACCTACAGGGGCGATCAATCAGCCCCAGCATTTT
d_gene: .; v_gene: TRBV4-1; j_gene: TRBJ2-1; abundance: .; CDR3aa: CASSRRDRRTYNEQFF; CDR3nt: TGCGCCAGCAGCCGGCGGGACAGAAGGACCTACAATGAGCAGTTCTTC
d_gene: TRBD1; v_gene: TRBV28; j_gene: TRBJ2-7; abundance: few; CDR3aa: CASSSTGTGGYEQYF; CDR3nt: TGTGCCAGCAGTTCTACCGGGACAGGGGGCTACGAGCAGTACTTC
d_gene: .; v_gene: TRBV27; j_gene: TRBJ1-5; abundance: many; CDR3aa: CASSPLGGYQPQHF; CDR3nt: TGTGCCAGCAGCCCGTTGGGGGGGTATCAGCCCCAGCATTTT
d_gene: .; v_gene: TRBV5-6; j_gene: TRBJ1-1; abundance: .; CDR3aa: CASSLVDRRNTEAFF; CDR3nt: TGTGCCAGCAGCTTGGTTGACAGGAGGAACACTGAAGCTTTCTTT
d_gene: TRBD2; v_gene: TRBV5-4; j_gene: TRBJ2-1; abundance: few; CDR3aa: CASSLGLAGGPSEQFF; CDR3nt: TGTGCCAGCAGCTTGGGACTAGCGGGAGGGCCAAGTGAGCAGTTCTTC
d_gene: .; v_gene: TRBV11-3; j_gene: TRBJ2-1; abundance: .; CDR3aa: CASKPGLTPYNEQFF; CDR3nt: TGTGCCAGCAAACCCGGACTGACCCCGTACAATGAGCAGTTCTTC